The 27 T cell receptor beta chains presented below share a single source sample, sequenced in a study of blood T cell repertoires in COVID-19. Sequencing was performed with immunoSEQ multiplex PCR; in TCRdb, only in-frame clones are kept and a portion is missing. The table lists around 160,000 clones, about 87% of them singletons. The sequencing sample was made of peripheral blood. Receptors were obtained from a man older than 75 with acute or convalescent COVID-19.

CDR3 residues: CASSLGGGVSYEQYF. CDR3 in DNA: TGTGCCAGCAGCTTGGGTGGAGGGGTCTCCTACGAGCAGTACTTC. This chain joins TRBV5-4 and TRBJ2-7, with a tentative D call TRBD2 (6 bases). The CDR3 is 15 amino acids. V lost 0 bases and J lost 0, with 10 bases in between. Looked up from germline, CDR1 is SGHNT and CDR2 is YYREEE (reference sequence). Full variable domain (outside the CDR3, taken from reference TRBV5-4 and TRBJ2-7): ETGVTQSPTHLIKTRGQQVTLRCSSQSGHNTVSWYQQALGQGPQFIFQYYREEENGRGNFPPRFSGLQFPNYSSELNVNALELDDSALYLCASSLGGGVSYEQYFGPGTRLTVT.

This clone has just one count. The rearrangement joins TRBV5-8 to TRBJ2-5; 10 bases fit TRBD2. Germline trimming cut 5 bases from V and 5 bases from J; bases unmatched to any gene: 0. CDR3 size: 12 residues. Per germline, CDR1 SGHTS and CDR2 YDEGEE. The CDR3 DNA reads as TGTGCCAGCAGACTAGCGGGGGAGACCCAGTACTTC. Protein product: CASRLAGETQYF.

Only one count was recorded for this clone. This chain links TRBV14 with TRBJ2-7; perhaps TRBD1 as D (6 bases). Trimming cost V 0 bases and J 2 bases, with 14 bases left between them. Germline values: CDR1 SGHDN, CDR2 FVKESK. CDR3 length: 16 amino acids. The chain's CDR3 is CASSQDIGQKAYEQYF. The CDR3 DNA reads TGTGCCAGCAGCCAAGATATTGGACAGAAAGCCTACGAGCAGTACTTC.

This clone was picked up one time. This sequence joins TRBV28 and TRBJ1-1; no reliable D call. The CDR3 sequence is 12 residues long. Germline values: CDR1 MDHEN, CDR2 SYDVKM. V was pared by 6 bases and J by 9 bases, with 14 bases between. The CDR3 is CASSPRRPQAFF. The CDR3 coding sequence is TGTGCCAGCAGCCCTAGGCGGCCCCAAGCTTTCTTT.

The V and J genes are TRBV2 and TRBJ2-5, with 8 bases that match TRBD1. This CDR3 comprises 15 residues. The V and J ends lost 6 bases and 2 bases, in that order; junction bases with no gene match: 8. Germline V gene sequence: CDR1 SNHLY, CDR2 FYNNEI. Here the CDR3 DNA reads TGTGCCAGCAGCCCAAGGACAGGGTCACAAGAGACCCAGTACTTC. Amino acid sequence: CASSPRTGSQETQYF. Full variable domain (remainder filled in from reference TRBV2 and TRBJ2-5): EPEVTQTPSHQVTQMGQEVILRCVPISNHLYFYWYRQILGQKVEFLVSFYNNEISEKSEIFDDQFSVERPDGSNFTLKIRSTKLEDSAMYFCASSPRTGSQETQYFGPGTRLLVL.

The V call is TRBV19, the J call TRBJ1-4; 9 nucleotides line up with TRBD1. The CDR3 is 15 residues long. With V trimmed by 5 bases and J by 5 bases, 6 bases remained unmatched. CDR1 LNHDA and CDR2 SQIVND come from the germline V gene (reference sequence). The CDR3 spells CASSVNRGPNEKLFF. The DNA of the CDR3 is TGTGCCAGTAGTGTCAACAGGGGGCCGAATGAAAAACTGTTTTTT.

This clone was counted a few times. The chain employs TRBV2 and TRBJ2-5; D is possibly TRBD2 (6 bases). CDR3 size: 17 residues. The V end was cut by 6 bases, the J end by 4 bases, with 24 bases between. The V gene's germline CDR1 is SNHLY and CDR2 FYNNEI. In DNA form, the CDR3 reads TGTGCCAGCAGCCCCCGGAGGCGGGATCGGGGACGAGAGACCCAGTACTTC. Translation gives CASSPRRRDRGRETQYF.

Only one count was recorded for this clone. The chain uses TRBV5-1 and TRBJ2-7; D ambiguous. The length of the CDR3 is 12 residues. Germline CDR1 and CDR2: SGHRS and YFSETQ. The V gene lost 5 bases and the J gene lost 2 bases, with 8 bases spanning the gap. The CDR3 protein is CASSSQTYEQYF. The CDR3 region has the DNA TGCGCCAGCAGTTCGCAGACCTACGAGCAGTACTTC.

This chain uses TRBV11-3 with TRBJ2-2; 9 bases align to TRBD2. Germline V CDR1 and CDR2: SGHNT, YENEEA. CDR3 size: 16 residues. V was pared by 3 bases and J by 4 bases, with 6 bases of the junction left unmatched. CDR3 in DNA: TGTGCCAGCAGCTTGGTAGCGGGAGATGTCACCGGGGAGCTGTTTTTT. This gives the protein CASSLVAGDVTGELFF.

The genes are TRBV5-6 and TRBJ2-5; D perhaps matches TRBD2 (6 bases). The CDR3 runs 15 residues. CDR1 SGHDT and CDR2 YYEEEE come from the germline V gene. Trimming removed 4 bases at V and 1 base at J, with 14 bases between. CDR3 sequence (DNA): TGTGCCAGCAGCACCGGTGCGGGGACCCAAGAGACCCAGTACTTC. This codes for CASSTGAGTQETQYF.

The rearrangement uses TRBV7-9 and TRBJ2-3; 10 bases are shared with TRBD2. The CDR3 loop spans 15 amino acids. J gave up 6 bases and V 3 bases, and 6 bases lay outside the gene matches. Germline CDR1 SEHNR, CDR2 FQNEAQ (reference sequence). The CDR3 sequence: CASSFLAGAGDTQYF. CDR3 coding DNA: TGTGCCAGCAGCTTTCTAGCGGGGGCGGGTGATACGCAGTATTTT.

In DNA form, the CDR3 reads TGCGCCAGCAGCCAAGATCCTTTAGGTGGCGGGGTGGCCAACGTCCTGACTTTC. Translating gives CASSQDPLGGGVANVLTF. The chain carries TRBV4-1 and TRBJ2-6, with D possibly matching TRBD2 (6 bases). Trimming removed 0 bases at V and 6 bases at J, with 18 bases between. The CDR3 spans 18 residues. Germline V gene lookup returns CDR1 MGHRA and CDR2 YSYEKL.

The CDR3 sequence: CASTRERLTNEQFF. CDR3 nucleotide sequence: TGTGCCAGCACACGGGAGCGGTTAACCAATGAGCAGTTCTTC. The rearrangement uses TRBV11-2 and TRBJ2-1, with D possibly TRBD2 on 6 matching bases. From germline, CDR1 is SGHAT and CDR2 FQNNGV. The CDR3 has 14 residues. The V end lost 7 bases, the J end lost 6 bases, and 16 bases lay between the germline ends.

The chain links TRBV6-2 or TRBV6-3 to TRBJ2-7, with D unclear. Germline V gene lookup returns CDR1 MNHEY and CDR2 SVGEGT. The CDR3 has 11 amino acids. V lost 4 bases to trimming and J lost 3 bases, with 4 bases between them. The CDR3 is CASSLFYEQYF. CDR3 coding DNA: TGTGCCAGCAGTTTATTCTACGAGCAGTACTTC.

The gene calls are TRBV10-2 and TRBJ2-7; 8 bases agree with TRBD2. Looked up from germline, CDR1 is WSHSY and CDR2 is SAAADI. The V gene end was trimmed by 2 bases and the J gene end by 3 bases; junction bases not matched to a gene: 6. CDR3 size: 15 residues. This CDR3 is CASSERGSGGYEQYF. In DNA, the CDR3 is TGCGCCAGCAGTGAGCGGGGAAGCGGGGGCTACGAGCAGTACTTC.

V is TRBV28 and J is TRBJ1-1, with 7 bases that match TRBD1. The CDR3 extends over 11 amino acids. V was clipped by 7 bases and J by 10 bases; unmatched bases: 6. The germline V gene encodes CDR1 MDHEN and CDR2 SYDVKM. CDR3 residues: CASTEGAGAFF. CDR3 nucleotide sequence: TGTGCCAGCACGGAGGGGGCAGGAGCTTTCTTT. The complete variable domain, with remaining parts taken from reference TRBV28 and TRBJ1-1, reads DVKVTQSSRYLVKRTGEKVFLECVQDMDHENMFWYRQDPGLGLRLIYFSYDVKMKEKGDIPEGYSVSREKKERFSLILESASTNQTSMYLCASTEGAGAFFGQGTRLTVV.

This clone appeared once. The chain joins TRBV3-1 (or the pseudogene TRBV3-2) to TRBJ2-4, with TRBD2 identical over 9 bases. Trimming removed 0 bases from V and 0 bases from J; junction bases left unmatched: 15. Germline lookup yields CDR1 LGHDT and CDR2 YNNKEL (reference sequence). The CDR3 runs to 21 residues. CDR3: CASSQDAALGGGRGAKNIQYF. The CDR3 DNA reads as TGTGCCAGCAGCCAAGATGCCGCCCTCGGGGGCGGGAGGGGAGCCAAAAACATTCAGTACTTC.

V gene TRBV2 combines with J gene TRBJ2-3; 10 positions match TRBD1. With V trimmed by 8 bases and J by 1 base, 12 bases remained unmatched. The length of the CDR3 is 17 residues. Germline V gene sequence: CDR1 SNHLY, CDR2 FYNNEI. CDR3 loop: CASGRQGARGGTDTQYF. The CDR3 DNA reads TGTGCCAGCGGCCGACAGGGGGCAAGGGGGGGCACAGATACGCAGTATTTT.

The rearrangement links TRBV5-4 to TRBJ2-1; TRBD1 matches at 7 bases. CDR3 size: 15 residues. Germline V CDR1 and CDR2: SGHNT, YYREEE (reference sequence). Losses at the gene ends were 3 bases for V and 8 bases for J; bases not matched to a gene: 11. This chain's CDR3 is CASSSPVRQGHEQFF. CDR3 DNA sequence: TGTGCCAGCAGCTCGCCCGTTAGACAGGGACATGAGCAGTTCTTC.

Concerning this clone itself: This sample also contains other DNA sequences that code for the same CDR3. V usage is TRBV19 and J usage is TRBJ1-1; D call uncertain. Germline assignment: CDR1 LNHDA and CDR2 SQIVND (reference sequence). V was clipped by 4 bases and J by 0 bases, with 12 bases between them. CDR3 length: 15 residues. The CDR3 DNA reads TGTGCCAGTAGTAACCCGGCGGGCATGAACACTGAAGCTTTCTTT. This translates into CASSNPAGMNTEAFF. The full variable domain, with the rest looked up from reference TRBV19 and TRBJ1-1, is DGGITQSPKYLFRKEGQNVTLSCEQNLNHDAMYWYRQDPGQGLRLIYYSQIVNDFQKGDIAEGYSVSREKKESFPLTVTSAQKNPTAFYLCASSNPAGMNTEAFFGQGTRLTVV.

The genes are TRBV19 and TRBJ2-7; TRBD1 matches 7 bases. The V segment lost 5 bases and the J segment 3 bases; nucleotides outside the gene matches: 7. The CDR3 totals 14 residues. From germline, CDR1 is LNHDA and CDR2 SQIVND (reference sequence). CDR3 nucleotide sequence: TGTGCCAGTAGTCCCAGACAGGGAAGCTACGAGCAGTACTTC. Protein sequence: CASSPRQGSYEQYF.

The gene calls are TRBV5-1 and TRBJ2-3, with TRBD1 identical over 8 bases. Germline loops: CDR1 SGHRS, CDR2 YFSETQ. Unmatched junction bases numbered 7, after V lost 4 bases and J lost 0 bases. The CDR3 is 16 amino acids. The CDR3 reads CASSRDRPTSTDTQYF. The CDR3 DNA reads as TGCGCCAGCAGCCGGGACAGGCCTACGAGCACAGATACGCAGTATTTT.

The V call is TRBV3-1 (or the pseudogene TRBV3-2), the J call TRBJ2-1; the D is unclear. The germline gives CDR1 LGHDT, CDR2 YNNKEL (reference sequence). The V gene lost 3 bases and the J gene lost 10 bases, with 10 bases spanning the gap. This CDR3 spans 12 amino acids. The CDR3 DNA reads TGTGCCAGCAGCCAGGGCAGGTGGGAGCAGTTCTTC. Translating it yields CASSQGRWEQFF.

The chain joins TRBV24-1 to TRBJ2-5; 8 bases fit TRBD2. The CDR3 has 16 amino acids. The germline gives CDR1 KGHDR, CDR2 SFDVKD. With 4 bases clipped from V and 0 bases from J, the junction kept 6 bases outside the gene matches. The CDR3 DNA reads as TGTGCCACCAGTGACAGGCGGGGGGATCACCAAGAGACCCAGTACTTC. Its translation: CATSDRRGDHQETQYF.

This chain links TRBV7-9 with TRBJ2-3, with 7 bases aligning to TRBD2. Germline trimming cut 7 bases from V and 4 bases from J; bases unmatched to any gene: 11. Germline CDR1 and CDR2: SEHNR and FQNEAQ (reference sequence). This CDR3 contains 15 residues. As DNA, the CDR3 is TGTGCCAGCACACTAAGCGGGAACTTGGCAGATACGCAGTATTTT. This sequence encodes CASTLSGNLADTQYF.

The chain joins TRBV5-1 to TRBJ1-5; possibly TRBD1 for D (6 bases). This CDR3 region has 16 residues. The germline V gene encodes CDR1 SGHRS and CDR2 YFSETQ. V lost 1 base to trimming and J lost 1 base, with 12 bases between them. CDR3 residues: CASSLLGGTSNQPQHF. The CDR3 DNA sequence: TGCGCCAGCAGCTTGTTAGGGGGAACGAGCAATCAGCCCCAGCATTTT. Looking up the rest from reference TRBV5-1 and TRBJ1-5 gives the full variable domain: KAGVTQTPRYLIKTRGQQVTLSCSPISGHRSVSWYQQTPGQGLQFLFEYFSETQRNKGNFPGRFSGRQFSNSRSEMNVSTLELGDSALYLCASSLLGGTSNQPQHFGDGTRLSIL.

Here the CDR3 reads CASSEGGQPQHF. The CDR3 region has the DNA TGTGCCAGCAGTGAGGGAGGTCAGCCCCAGCATTTT. The chain combines TRBV6-1 with TRBJ1-5; D unresolved. CDR1 is MNHNS, CDR2 SASEGT, per germline. The length of the CDR3 is 12 residues. Trimming left V 3 bases short and J 6 bases short, with 6 bases between.